This TCR beta chain appears in the sequencing data of a study of T cells in localized non-small cell lung cancer. V lost 2 bases to trimming and J lost 1 base, with 7 bases between them. CDR3 size: 14 residues. CDR1 and CDR2 (germline): SGDLS, YYNGEE. This table comes from immunoSEQ multiplex PCR, and its TCRdb copy is limited to in-frame clones, with some not included. The sample consists of roughly 33,000 clones, 85% to 90% of them appearing once. This rearrangement joins TRBV9 to TRBJ1-3; a possible D gene is TRBD1 (5 bases). The source material was peripheral blood, sampled before any cancer treatment. This TCR came from a man between 40 and 70 years old with stage I lung adenocarcinoma. This chain's CDR3 is CASSVQGSGNTIYF. In DNA form, the CDR3 reads TGTGCCAGCAGCGTCCAGGGTTCTGGAAACACCATATATTTT.